The clone carrying this T cell receptor (beta chain) appeared a few times. Its antigen remains unknown. V gave up 4 bases and J gave up 5 bases; unmatched junction bases: 7. The germline V gene has CDR1 SGDLS and CDR2 YYNGEE. The CDR3 is 14 residues long. These data are taken from a study of response to subunit inactivated influenza vaccine. The study's findings and limits: Authors suggested each seasonal flu vaccination may recruit only limited numbers of new T cells.

TCRdb reprocessed the RT-PCR reads with MiXCR, giving one entry per CDR3 protein. Of more than 700,000 distinct CDR3 sequences detected, 20% to 25% appear once; the ten largest clones hold roughly a tenth. Material: PBMCs from blood, obtained roughly 5 days after vaccination. The chain couples TRBV9 to TRBJ2-7; TRBD1 aligns across 9 bases. This TCR derives from a man between 45 and 60 years old who received an inactivated influenza vaccine. DNA for the CDR3: TGTGCCAGCAGCCCGGACAGGGGAAGCGACGAGCAGTACTTC. It codes for CASSPDRGSDEQYF. The whole variable domain, filled in from reference TRBV9 and TRBJ2-7, reads DSGVTQTPKHLITATGQRVTLRCSPRSGDLSVYWYQQSLDQGLQFLIQYYNGEERAKGNILERFSAQQFPDLHSELNLSSLELGDSALYFCASSPDRGSDEQYFGPGTRLTVT.